The 27 T cell receptor beta chains reported below all come from one sample, sequenced in a study of blood T cell dynamics during melanoma immunotherapy. Specified time point: week 3, after first cycle of checkpoint inhibitor. The method was immunoSEQ multiplex PCR; TCRdb's version includes in-frame clones alone and lacks a portion of them. The table lists around 10,000 clones, approximately 89% of them singletons. This specimen consisted of blood, obtained from a patient treated with checkpoint blockade. These receptor sequences come from a human donor with melanoma.

V usage is TRBV7-3 and J usage is TRBJ2-7; 13 bases are a match to TRBD2. Unmatched junction bases numbered 10, after V lost 5 bases and J lost 0 bases. The CDR3 extends over 18 amino acids. The germline V gene encodes CDR1 SGHTA and CDR2 FQGTGA. CDR3 in amino acids: CASSVYGGTSGTSYEQYF. In DNA, the CDR3 is TGTGCCAGCAGCGTATACGGGGGGACTAGCGGGACCTCCTACGAGCAGTACTTC. The full variable domain, rest sourced from reference TRBV7-3 and TRBJ2-7, is GAGVSQTPSNKVTEKGKYVELRCDPISGHTALYWYRQSLGQGPEFLIYFQGTGAADDSGLPNDRFFAVRPEGSVSTLKIQRTERGDSAVYLCASSVYGGTSGTSYEQYFGPGTRLTVT.

The chain employs TRBV5-8 and TRBJ2-7; 10 nucleotides line up with TRBD2. V dropped 4 bases and J dropped 6; count of bases not matched to a gene: 10. The CDR3 runs 15 residues. Germline V gene lookup returns CDR1 SGHTS and CDR2 YDEGEE. CDR3 residues: CASSPRAGGRLEQYF. The CDR3 nucleotides are TGTGCCAGCAGCCCCCGAGCGGGAGGGCGACTCGAGCAGTACTTC. Full variable domain (missing parts from reference TRBV5-8 and TRBJ2-7): EAGVTQSPTHLIKTRGQQATLRCSPISGHTSVYWYQQALGLGLQFLLWYDEGEERNRGNFPPRFSGRQFPNYSSELNVNALELEDSALYLCASSPRAGGRLEQYFGPGTRLTVT.

The rearrangement links TRBV27 to TRBJ2-1; 10 bases line up with TRBD2. The J segment lost 5 bases and the V segment lost 2 bases, leaving 6 bases of the junction unmatched. Germline V gene lookup returns CDR1 MNHEY and CDR2 SMNVEV (reference sequence). This CDR3 is built from 16 residues. The CDR3 region is CASSLTGTSENNEQFF. Here the CDR3 DNA reads TGTGCCAGCAGTTTAACGGGGACTAGCGAGAACAATGAGCAGTTCTTC.

In nucleotides, the CDR3 is TGCGCCAGCAGCTCCAATCCACAGGGTGATGGCACCGGGGAGCTGTTTTTT. As protein: CASSSNPQGDGTGELFF. The chain links TRBV5-1 to TRBJ1-3; a possible D gene is TRBD1 (6 bases). The DNA matches TRBJ2-2 better at its end, which makes the J call doubtful. This CDR3 comprises 17 residues. CDR1 SGHRS and CDR2 YFSETQ come from the germline V gene.

J is TRBJ1-1 and V is TRBV6-6; D is uncertain. This CDR3 has 14 amino acids. The V gene's germline CDR1 is MNHNY and CDR2 SVGAGI (reference sequence). V was pared by 6 bases and J by 3 bases, with 14 bases between. CDR3 sequence (DNA): TGTGCCAGCAGCCAATGGGTGACGGACACTGAAGCTTTCTTT. Its translation: CASSQWVTDTEAFF.

This chain uses TRBV5-4 with TRBJ1-2, with D possibly matching TRBD1 (6 bases). With 4 bases removed from V and 6 bases from J, the gap between germline ends came to 19 bases. This CDR3 region has 15 residues. Germline lookup yields CDR1 SGHNT and CDR2 YYREEE (reference sequence). This CDR3 reads CASSPRGGAFDGYTF. The CDR3 nucleotides read TGTGCCAGCAGCCCAAGGGGGGGGGCGTTTGATGGCTACACCTTC.

The genes are TRBV28 and TRBJ2-7; 7 nucleotides line up with TRBD2. The trim removed 6 bases at V and 5 bases at J, leaving 7 bases unmatched. Germline CDR1 reads MDHEN; CDR2 reads SYDVKM. The CDR3 loop spans 13 amino acids. The CDR3 spells CASSLASGNEQYF. CDR3 DNA: TGTGCCAGCAGCCTAGCCAGCGGGAACGAGCAGTACTTC.

CDR3 loop: CASSQGASHAYEQYF. Here the CDR3 DNA reads TGCGCCAGCAGCCAGGGGGCTAGCCACGCCTACGAGCAGTACTTC. The chain joins TRBV4-1 to TRBJ2-7, with TRBD1 as a possible D gene (6 bases). The CDR3 is 15 amino acids. Germline values: CDR1 MGHRA, CDR2 YSYEKL. V dropped 3 bases and J dropped 2 bases, with 14 bases sitting between them.

In its sample, this clone was seen a few times. The CDR3 here is CASSESPEPMGQQYF. CDR3 coding DNA: TGCGCCAGCAGTGAGAGCCCTGAGCCCATGGGGCAGCAGTACTTC. J is TRBJ2-7 and V is TRBV10-1, with D tentatively TRBD1 (5 bases). Germline V gene sequence: CDR1 WNHNN, CDR2 SYGVQD (reference sequence). The CDR3 extends over 15 amino acids. V was pared by 2 bases and J by 8 bases, with 19 bases between.

V is TRBV5-1 and J is TRBJ2-5; D remains ambiguous. V lost 0 bases, J lost 5 bases, and 11 bases lay in between. Germline lookup yields CDR1 SGHRS and CDR2 YFSETQ. The length of the CDR3 is 14 residues. CDR3 region: CASSLAWPGETQYF. CDR3 in DNA: TGCGCCAGCAGCTTGGCCTGGCCCGGGGAGACCCAGTACTTC.

The chain couples TRBV27 to TRBJ2-1; 7 bases line up with TRBD1. The length of the CDR3 is 16 residues. In germline, CDR1 is MNHEY, CDR2 SMNVEV (reference sequence). J was trimmed by 9 bases and V by 5 bases; bases with no gene match: 16. CDR3 DNA: TGTGCCAGCAGTCCCTCGACAGGGCAAGGAAGAGGTGAGCAGTTCTTC. Translating it yields CASSPSTGQGRGEQFF.

The sample holds a few counts of this clone. The chain couples TRBV19 to TRBJ1-2, with D unclear. V lost 7 bases, J lost 2 bases, and 14 bases lay in between. The CDR3 consists of 14 residues. Per germline, CDR1 LNHDA and CDR2 SQIVND (reference sequence). The chain's CDR3 is CASIPPGRNYGYTF. The CDR3 region has the DNA TGTGCCAGTATTCCCCCGGGCAGAAACTATGGCTACACCTTC.

The genes are TRBV6-6 and TRBJ2-7; 7 bases are shared with TRBD2. Germline lookup yields CDR1 MNHNY and CDR2 SVGAGI (reference sequence). V was clipped by 5 bases and J by 6 bases; unmatched bases: 10. CDR3 length: 14 amino acids. This chain's CDR3 is CASSAQGGSGEQYF. CDR3 bases: TGTGCCAGCAGTGCCCAAGGCGGGAGTGGCGAGCAGTACTTC.

The V gene is TRBV7-3, the J gene TRBJ2-1, with D tentatively TRBD2 (6 bases). The length of the CDR3 is 13 residues. V was cut by 3 bases and J by 9 bases, with 12 bases left in between. From germline, CDR1 is SGHTA and CDR2 FQGTGA. CDR3 nucleotides: TGTGCCAGCAGCTTCCCCCCGGGGGTTGAGCAGTTCTTC. Its protein is CASSFPPGVEQFF.

The genes are TRBV6-6 and TRBJ2-3, with a weak D call TRBD2 (5 bases). The germline V and J ends were trimmed by 1 base and 1 base, with 9 bases remaining between them. CDR3 length: 15 residues. CDR1 is MNHNY and CDR2 is SVGAGI in the germline V gene (reference sequence). The CDR3 loop reads CASSYWVRGTDTQYF. As DNA, the CDR3 is TGTGCCAGCAGTTACTGGGTGCGGGGCACAGATACGCAGTATTTT.

The V gene is TRBV10-3, the J gene TRBJ2-3, with 9 bases lining up with TRBD2. J gave up 6 bases and V 4 bases, and 8 bases lay outside the gene matches. Germline CDR1 and CDR2: ENHRY and SYGVKD. CDR3 length: 15 residues. Here the CDR3 reads CAISGPAGGGDTQYF. In nucleotides, the CDR3 is TGTGCCATCAGTGGCCCAGCGGGAGGCGGGGATACGCAGTATTTT.

J is TRBJ2-3 and V is TRBV2; TRBD1 matches 9 bases. This CDR3 comprises 15 residues. Per the germline V gene, CDR1 is SNHLY and CDR2 is FYNNEI. The ends lost 6 bases at V and 1 base at J; junction bases unmatched: 5. The CDR3 is CASSPRTGGTDTQYF. CDR3 in DNA: TGTGCCAGCAGCCCCCGGACAGGGGGCACAGATACGCAGTATTTT.

The table lists this clone with a count of one. The chain carries TRBV5-1 and TRBJ2-1, with 10 bases that match TRBD2. With V trimmed by 0 bases and J by 8 bases, 5 bases remained unmatched. CDR1 and CDR2 (germline): SGHRS, YFSETQ. This CDR3 region has 15 residues. CDR3 amino acids: CASSLGASGSYEQFF. The CDR3 nucleotides read TGCGCCAGCAGCTTGGGGGCTAGCGGGAGCTATGAGCAGTTCTTC.

J is TRBJ1-1 and V is TRBV5-1, with D tentatively TRBD1 (6 bases). The CDR3 is made up of 14 amino acids. The germline V gene has CDR1 SGHRS and CDR2 YFSETQ. Trimming cost V 0 bases and J 4 bases, with 10 bases left between them. The CDR3 nucleotides read TGCGCCAGCAGCTTGGCCGGGGGGGCCACTGAAGCTTTCTTT. This codes for CASSLAGGATEAFF.

V gene TRBV7-9 combines with J gene TRBJ2-1, with D perhaps matching TRBD1 (6 bases). The CDR3 has 12 residues. Deletions cut 5 bases from V and 9 bases from J, with 11 bases between. CDR1 SEHNR and CDR2 FQNEAQ come from the germline V gene (reference sequence). The CDR3 sequence is CASSPTGTEQFF. CDR3 coding DNA: TGTGCCAGCAGCCCCACAGGGACTGAGCAGTTCTTC.

The rearrangement uses TRBV18 and TRBJ2-2; 9 nucleotides match TRBD1. CDR1 and CDR2 from the germline V gene are KGHSH and LQKENI. The CDR3 loop spans 16 amino acids. Unmatched junction bases numbered 9, after V lost 5 bases and J lost 5 bases. The CDR3 DNA reads TGTGCCAGCTCAGCAACAGGGGGCGCTCGGACCGGGGAGCTGTTTTTT. Translation: CASSATGGARTGELFF. Looking up the rest from reference TRBV18 and TRBJ2-2 gives the full variable domain: NAGVMQNPRHLVRRRGQEARLRCSPMKGHSHVYWYRQLPEEGLKFMVYLQKENIIDESGMPKERFSAEFPKEGPSILRIQQVVRGDSAAYFCASSATGGARTGELFFGEGSRLTVL.

The chain joins TRBV28 to TRBJ2-7, with 7 nucleotides matching TRBD1. V was clipped by 7 bases and J by 2 bases; unmatched bases: 8. The CDR3 consists of 14 residues. Per germline, CDR1 MDHEN and CDR2 SYDVKM. The CDR3 region is CASTNPGGPYEQYF. CDR3 bases: TGTGCCAGCACTAACCCAGGGGGACCCTACGAGCAGTACTTC. Full variable domain (missing parts from reference TRBV28 and TRBJ2-7): DVKVTQSSRYLVKRTGEKVFLECVQDMDHENMFWYRQDPGLGLRLIYFSYDVKMKEKGDIPEGYSVSREKKERFSLILESASTNQTSMYLCASTNPGGPYEQYFGPGTRLTVT.

Comments on this clone: The junction and the germline gene differ at one end; a read error may be behind it. The rearrangement uses TRBV7-7 and TRBJ2-1; 11 bases are shared with TRBD2. CDR1 and CDR2 from the germline V gene are SSHAT and FNYEAQ (reference sequence). The CDR3 length is 15 residues. CDR3 sequence: CASSLLAGADNEQFF. As DNA, the CDR3 is TGTGCTAGCAGCTTACTAGCGGGAGCAGACAATGAGCAGTTCTTC.

The chain employs TRBV7-9 and TRBJ2-5, with a tentative D call TRBD2 (5 bases). V was trimmed by 6 bases and J by 5 bases, leaving 16 bases between them. The CDR3 loop spans 14 amino acids. In germline, CDR1 is SEHNR, CDR2 FQNEAQ (reference sequence). CDR3 sequence: CASRGTVGGETQYF. The CDR3 coding sequence is TGTGCCAGCAGGGGTACCGTGGGCGGGGAGACCCAGTACTTC.

CDR3 nucleotide sequence: TGCAGCGTTCTAACAGGGGCGAACACCGGGGAGCTGTTTTTT. It is translated as CSVLTGANTGELFF. The gene calls are TRBV29-1 and TRBJ2-2; 7 nucleotides align to TRBD1. Germline-derived CDR1 and CDR2 are SQVTM and ANQGSEA. The ends lost 5 bases at V and 0 bases at J; junction bases unmatched: 3. The CDR3 contains 14 residues.

The chain employs TRBV6-5 and TRBJ2-7; D is possibly TRBD1 or TRBD2 (7 bases each). The CDR3 loop spans 14 amino acids. CDR1 and CDR2 (germline): MNHEY, SVGAGI. The V gene lost 6 bases and the J gene lost 7 bases, with 19 bases spanning the gap. The CDR3: CASSQKGARGEQYF. DNA for the CDR3: TGTGCCAGCAGCCAGAAGGGGGCGCGGGGGGAGCAGTACTTC.

This clone was recorded only once. The V call is TRBV28, the J call TRBJ2-5, with unresolved D. The CDR3 covers 14 residues. The germline CDR1 and CDR2 sequences are MDHEN and SYDVKM. Trimming cost V 5 bases and J 4 bases, with 14 bases left between them. Here the CDR3 DNA reads TGTGCCAGCAGTCCGTCCTCCCCGAGAGAGACCCAGTACTTC. Translating gives CASSPSSPRETQYF. Complete variable domain (other parts from reference TRBV28 and TRBJ2-5): DVKVTQSSRYLVKRTGEKVFLECVQDMDHENMFWYRQDPGLGLRLIYFSYDVKMKEKGDIPEGYSVSREKKERFSLILESASTNQTSMYLCASSPSSPRETQYFGPGTRLLVL.